The rows below give T cell receptor beta chains drawn from one sample of a study of prognosis after radiotherapy for stage I lung cancer. MiXCR was run by TCRdb on the multiplex PCR reads, yielding one entry per CDR3 protein. Of about 35,000 distinct CDR3 sequences listed, approximately 35% are singletons. The source material was PBMCs, sampled before or after stereotactic body radiation therapy (not recorded which). Receptors were obtained from a donor over 45 with non-small cell lung cancer. The conserved cysteine and the conserved F or W are not part of the CDR3 here.

CDR3 protein: ASKTGPLEQY
V gene: TRBV28
J gene: TRBJ2-7

CDR3 protein: ASSVTGGDTEAF
V gene: TRBV7-2
J gene: TRBJ1-1

CDR3 protein: ASSLGGTDLEAF
V gene: TRBV14
J gene: TRBJ1-1

CDR3 protein: ASSPQRGGVNEQF
V gene: TRBV5-1
J gene: TRBJ2-1

CDR3 protein: AINPTLSPGEHF
V gene: TRBV12-3/TRBV12-4
J gene: TRBJ2-1

CDR3 protein: ASSYQQDSIGYT
V gene: TRBV6-5
J gene: TRBJ1-2

CDR3 protein: ASSLDSIYGYT
V gene: TRBV12-3/TRBV12-4
J gene: TRBJ1-2

CDR3 protein: ASSEAQLVTGRLNQPQH
V gene: TRBV6-1
J gene: TRBJ1-5

CDR3 protein: ASTKQGWWQY
V gene: TRBV28
J gene: TRBJ2-7

CDR3 protein: ASKELQGVYGYT
V gene: TRBV19
J gene: TRBJ1-2

CDR3 protein: SVWTGRGGYT
V gene: TRBV20-1
J gene: TRBJ1-2

CDR3 protein: ASSILAGSSYNEQF
V gene: TRBV19
J gene: TRBJ2-1

CDR3 protein: ASSLSPAGAQNEQF
V gene: TRBV7-3
J gene: TRBJ2-1

CDR3 protein: ATSVDGGDTQY
V gene: TRBV24-1
J gene: TRBJ2-3

CDR3 protein: ASRRDETTDTQY
V gene: TRBV19
J gene: TRBJ2-3

CDR3 protein: ASSLSISPNQPQH
V gene: TRBV12-3/TRBV12-4
J gene: TRBJ1-5

CDR3 protein: ASSSRTWAGANVLT
V gene: TRBV6-9
J gene: TRBJ2-6

CDR3 protein: AWSDYRAWETQY
V gene: TRBV30
J gene: TRBJ2-5

CDR3 protein: ASRRERLKDRTFSGSNVLT
V gene: TRBV6-1
J gene: TRBJ2-6

CDR3 protein: ATSAPPAGTQY
V gene: TRBV24-1
J gene: TRBJ2-3

CDR3 protein: SALASVRRAHEQF
V gene: TRBV20-1
J gene: TRBJ2-1

CDR3 protein: SAVGATAPQY
V gene: TRBV20-1
J gene: TRBJ2-3

CDR3 protein: ASSTQNIGEQY
V gene: TRBV12-3/TRBV12-4
J gene: TRBJ2-7

CDR3 protein: ASNDRDSEAF
V gene: TRBV19
J gene: TRBJ1-1

CDR3 protein: ASSYSGNGYT
V gene: TRBV6-5
J gene: TRBJ1-2

CDR3 protein: ATSRVTGGFHEQY
V gene: TRBV15
J gene: TRBJ2-7

CDR3 protein: ASSLDLGSSYNEQF
V gene: TRBV7-3
J gene: TRBJ2-1

CDR3 protein: AWSSRSMWGYT
V gene: TRBV30
J gene: TRBJ1-2

CDR3 protein: ASSLASGGYNSPLH
V gene: TRBV7-9
J gene: TRBJ1-6

CDR3 protein: SARFGGSNTEAF
V gene: TRBV20-1
J gene: TRBJ1-1

CDR3 protein: ASSSGGKETQY
V gene: TRBV28
J gene: TRBJ2-5

CDR3 protein: ASSLRGRSSTDTQY
V gene: TRBV7-2
J gene: TRBJ2-3

CDR3 protein: ASSRDRGEKLF
V gene: TRBV12-3/TRBV12-4
J gene: TRBJ1-4

CDR3 protein: ASSLILAGAPTGANVLT
V gene: TRBV5-6
J gene: TRBJ2-6

CDR3 protein: SAHGGDTQY
V gene: TRBV20-1
J gene: TRBJ2-3

CDR3 protein: SARGGGNTIY
V gene: TRBV20-1
J gene: TRBJ1-3